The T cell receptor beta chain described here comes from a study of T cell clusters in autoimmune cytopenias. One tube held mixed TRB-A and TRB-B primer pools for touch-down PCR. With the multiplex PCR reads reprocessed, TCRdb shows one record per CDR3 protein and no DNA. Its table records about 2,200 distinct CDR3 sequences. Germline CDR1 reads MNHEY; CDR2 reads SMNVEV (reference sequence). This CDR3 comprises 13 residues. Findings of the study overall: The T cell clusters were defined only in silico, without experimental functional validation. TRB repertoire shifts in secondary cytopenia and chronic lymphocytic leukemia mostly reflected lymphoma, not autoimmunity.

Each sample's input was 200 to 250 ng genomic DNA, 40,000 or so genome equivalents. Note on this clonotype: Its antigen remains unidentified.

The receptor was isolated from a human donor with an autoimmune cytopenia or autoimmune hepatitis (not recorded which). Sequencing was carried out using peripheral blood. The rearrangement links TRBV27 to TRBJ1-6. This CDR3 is CASRGRRNSPLHF.